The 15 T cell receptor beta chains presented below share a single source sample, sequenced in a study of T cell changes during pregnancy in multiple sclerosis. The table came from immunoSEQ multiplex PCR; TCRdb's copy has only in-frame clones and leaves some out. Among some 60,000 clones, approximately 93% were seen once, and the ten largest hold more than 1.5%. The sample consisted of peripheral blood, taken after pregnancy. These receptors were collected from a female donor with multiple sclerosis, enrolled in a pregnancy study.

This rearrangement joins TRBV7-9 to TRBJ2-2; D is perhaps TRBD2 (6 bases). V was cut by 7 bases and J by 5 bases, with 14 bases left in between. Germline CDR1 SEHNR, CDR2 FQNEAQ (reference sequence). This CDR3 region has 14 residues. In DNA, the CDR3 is TGTGCCAGCACCCCGCGGGGAAGGACCGGGGAGCTGTTTTTT. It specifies CASTPRGRTGELFF. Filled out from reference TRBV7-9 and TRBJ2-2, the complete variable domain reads DTGVSQNPRHKITKRGQNVTFRCDPISEHNRLYWYRQTLGQGPEFLTYFQNEAQLEKSRLLSDRFSAERPKGSFSTLEIQRTEQGDSAMYLCASTPRGRTGELFFGEGSRLTVL.

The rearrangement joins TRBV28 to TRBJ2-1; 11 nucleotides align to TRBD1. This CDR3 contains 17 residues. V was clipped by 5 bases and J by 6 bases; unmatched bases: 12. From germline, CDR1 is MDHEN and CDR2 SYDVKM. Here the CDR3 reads CASSPQGYGQGANEQFF. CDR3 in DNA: TGTGCCAGCAGTCCCCAAGGATACGGACAGGGGGCCAATGAGCAGTTCTTC. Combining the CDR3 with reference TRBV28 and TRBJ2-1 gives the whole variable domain DVKVTQSSRYLVKRTGEKVFLECVQDMDHENMFWYRQDPGLGLRLIYFSYDVKMKEKGDIPEGYSVSREKKERFSLILESASTNQTSMYLCASSPQGYGQGANEQFFGPGTRLTVL.

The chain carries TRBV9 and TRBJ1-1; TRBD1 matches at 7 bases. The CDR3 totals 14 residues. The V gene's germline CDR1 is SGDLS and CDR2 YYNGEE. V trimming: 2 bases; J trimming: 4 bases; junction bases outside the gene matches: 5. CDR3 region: CASSVTTGATEAFF. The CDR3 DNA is TGTGCCAGCAGCGTTACTACAGGGGCCACTGAAGCTTTCTTT.

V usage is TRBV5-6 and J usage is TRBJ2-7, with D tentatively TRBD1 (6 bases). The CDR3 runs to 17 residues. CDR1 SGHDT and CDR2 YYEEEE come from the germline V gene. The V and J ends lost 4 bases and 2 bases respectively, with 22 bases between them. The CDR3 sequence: CASSLPWGRGDTYEQYF. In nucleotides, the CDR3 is TGTGCCAGCAGCCTCCCCTGGGGCAGGGGAGACACCTACGAGCAGTACTTC.

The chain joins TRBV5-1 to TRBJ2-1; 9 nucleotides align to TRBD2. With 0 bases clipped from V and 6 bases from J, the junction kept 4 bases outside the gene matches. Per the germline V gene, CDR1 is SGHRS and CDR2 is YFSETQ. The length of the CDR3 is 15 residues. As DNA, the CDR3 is TGCGCCAGCAGCTTGGCCGTGACTAGCGGCAATGAGCAGTTCTTC. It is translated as CASSLAVTSGNEQFF.

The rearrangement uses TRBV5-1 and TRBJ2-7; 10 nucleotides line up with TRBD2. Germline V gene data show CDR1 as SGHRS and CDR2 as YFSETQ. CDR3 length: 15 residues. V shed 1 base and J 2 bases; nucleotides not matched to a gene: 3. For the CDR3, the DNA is TGCGCCAGCAGCTTGACTAGCGGGAACCCCTACGAGCAGTACTTC. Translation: CASSLTSGNPYEQYF.

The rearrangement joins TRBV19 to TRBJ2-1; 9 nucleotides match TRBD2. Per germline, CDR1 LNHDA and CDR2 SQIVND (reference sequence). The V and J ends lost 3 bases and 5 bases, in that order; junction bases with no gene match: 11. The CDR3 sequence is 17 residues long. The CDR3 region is CASSMAPGGRANNEQFF. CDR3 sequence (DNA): TGTGCCAGTAGTATGGCCCCAGGCGGGAGGGCGAACAATGAGCAGTTCTTC. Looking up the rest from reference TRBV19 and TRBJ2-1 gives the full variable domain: DGGITQSPKYLFRKEGQNVTLSCEQNLNHDAMYWYRQDPGQGLRLIYYSQIVNDFQKGDIAEGYSVSREKKESFPLTVTSAQKNPTAFYLCASSMAPGGRANNEQFFGPGTRLTVL.

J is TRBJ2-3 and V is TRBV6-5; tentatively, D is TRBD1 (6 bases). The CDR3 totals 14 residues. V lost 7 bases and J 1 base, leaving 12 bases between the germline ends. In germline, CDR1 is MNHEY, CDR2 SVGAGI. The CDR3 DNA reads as TGTGCCAGCAAAAGGGCAGGGGGCACAGATACGCAGTATTTT. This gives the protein CASKRAGGTDTQYF.

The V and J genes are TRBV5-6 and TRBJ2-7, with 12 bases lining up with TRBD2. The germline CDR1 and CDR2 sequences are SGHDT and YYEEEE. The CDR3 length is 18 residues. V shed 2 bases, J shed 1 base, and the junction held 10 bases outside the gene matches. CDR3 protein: CASSLLLAGGLGSYEQYF. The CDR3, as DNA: TGTGCCAGCAGCTTACTCCTAGCGGGAGGGCTAGGGTCCTACGAGCAGTACTTC.

This CDR3 is CASSQDQSGPYNEQFF. The CDR3, as DNA: TGCGCCAGCAGCCAAGATCAGAGCGGGCCTTACAATGAGCAGTTCTTC. The genes are TRBV4-3 and TRBJ2-1, with D possibly being TRBD2 (6 bases). Trimming removed 0 bases at V and 4 bases at J, with 13 bases between. CDR3 length: 16 amino acids. In germline, CDR1 is LGHNA, CDR2 YSLEER.

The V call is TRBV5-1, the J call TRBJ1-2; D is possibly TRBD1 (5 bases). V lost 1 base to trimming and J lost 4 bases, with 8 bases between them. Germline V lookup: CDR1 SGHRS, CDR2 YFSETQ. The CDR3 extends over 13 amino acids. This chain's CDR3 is CASSLIDSYGYTF. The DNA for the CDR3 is TGCGCCAGCAGCTTGATCGACAGCTATGGCTACACCTTC. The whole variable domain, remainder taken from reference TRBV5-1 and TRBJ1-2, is KAGVTQTPRYLIKTRGQQVTLSCSPISGHRSVSWYQQTPGQGLQFLFEYFSETQRNKGNFPGRFSGRQFSNSRSEMNVSTLELGDSALYLCASSLIDSYGYTFGSGTRLTVV.

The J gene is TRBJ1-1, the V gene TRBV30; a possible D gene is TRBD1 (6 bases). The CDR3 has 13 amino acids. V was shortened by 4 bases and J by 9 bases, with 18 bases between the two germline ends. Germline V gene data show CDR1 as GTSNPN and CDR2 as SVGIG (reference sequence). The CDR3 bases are TGTGCCTGGAAGCCTCCGGGGGGCGATAAAGCTTTCTTT. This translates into CAWKPPGGDKAFF.

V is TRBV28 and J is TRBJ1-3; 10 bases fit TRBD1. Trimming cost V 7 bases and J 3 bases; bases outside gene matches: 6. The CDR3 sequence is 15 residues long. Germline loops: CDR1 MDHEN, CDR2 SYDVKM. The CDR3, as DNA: TGTGCCAGCATCGGCGGGACAGGGGTTGGAAACACCATATATTTT. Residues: CASIGGTGVGNTIYF.

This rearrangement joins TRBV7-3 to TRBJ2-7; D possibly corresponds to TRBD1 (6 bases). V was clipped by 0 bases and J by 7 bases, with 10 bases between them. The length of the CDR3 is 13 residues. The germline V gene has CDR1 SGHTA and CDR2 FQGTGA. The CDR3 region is CASSLTGAREQYF. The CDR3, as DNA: TGTGCCAGCAGCTTAACGGGGGCCAGGGAGCAGTACTTC.

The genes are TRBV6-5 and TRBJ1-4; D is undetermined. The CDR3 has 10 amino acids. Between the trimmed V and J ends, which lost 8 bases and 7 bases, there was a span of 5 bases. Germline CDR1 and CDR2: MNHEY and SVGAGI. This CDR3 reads CASYSEKLFF. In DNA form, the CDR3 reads TGTGCCAGCTACAGTGAAAAACTGTTTTTT.